The entry below describes one TCR beta chain. Its antigen is currently not known. Base qualities were left out, and no much larger clone turns up one base away. The sample originates from a study of vaccination and CD4 T cells after COVID-19 (dated by TCRdb to 2021 to 2024). For the wider study: The convalescent cohort included six males and four females, with two Hispanic individuals, seven Caucasians, two Asians and one multiracial person. Participants got two doses of the Pfizer-BioNTech BNT162b2 vaccine (n=8) or two doses of the Moderna mRNA-1273 vaccine (n=2). Culture stimuli were overlapping spike peptide pools from SARS-CoV-2 and from the common cold coronaviruses HCoV-NL63, HCoV-OC43 and HCoV-229E. Post-COVID blood samples from convalescent patients were collected a median of about 110 days after diagnosis, with a range of roughly 35 to 180 days. The time from the second vaccine dose to post-vaccine blood sampling had a median of roughly 77 days and ranged from about 14 to 241 days. In about 11 COVID-19 convalescent patients and several infection-naive healthy vaccine recipients, the spike-specific CD4+ TCR repertoire before mRNA vaccination was compared with the repertoire after mRNA vaccination. Control cultures used a CEFX viral epitope pool as positive control, an HIV-1 Nef peptide pool as negative control, or no peptide. General study outcomes and caveats: The study included relatively few convalescent patients and did not analyze early timepoints after natural infection. Among convalescent patients, a median about 90% of the SARS-CoV-2-reactive clones seen after vaccination appeared only after vaccination, which suggests priming specific to the vaccine. Of the vaccine-specific clones in convalescent patients, 304 of 307, or nearly all, reacted only to SARS-CoV-2 spike and did not cross-react with common cold coronaviruses. The median count of SARS-CoV-2-reactive clonotypes went up from under 25 after infection to about 41 after vaccination, although the change was not significant.

The library relied on PCR. TCR sequencing of DNA from cultured CD4+ T cells used the Oncomine TCR Beta short-read assay at the Johns Hopkins FTIC core. The QIAamp micro DNA kit was used to extract genomic DNA from the cultured CD4+ T cells. Oncomine TCR Beta libraries from cultured CD4+ T cells were pooled with unique dual indexes and sequenced on an Illumina iSeq 100. The paper's processing steps were these. Non-productive sequences were removed, and CDR3s that did not start with C, did not end with F or W, or were shorter than 7 amino acids were discarded. The MANAFEST web application identified antigen-specific clonotypes by comparing peptide-stimulated wells against reference wells and other culture wells. Positive clones required FDR below 0.05, an odds ratio above 5, and productive frequency above 0.1% in at least two of three replicate wells. Cross-reactive clonotypes were defined as significantly expanded in both SARS-CoV-2 spike wells and at least one common cold coronavirus spike condition. Using R version 3.6.1, CDR3 homology was evaluated through Levenshtein distances (stringdist) along with unrooted phylogenetic trees (ape). The public reads were run again by TCRdb, first through fastp at Q25 and then through MiXCR, and only productive beta chains were kept. Each entry is one CDR3 protein sequence, shown with its most common DNA and genes. It is TCRdb's table, rather than the study itself, that gives the V and J calls and clone size. For this sample there are roughly 20,000 distinct CDR3 sequences; around 83% appear just once. The top ten hold approximately 18% of the sample.

Explained via the paper, the treatment or condition label denotes: roughly ten-day PBMC culture with coronavirus spike peptide pools or control peptides (ViraFEST assay). The study used the ViraFEST assay, which expanded antigen-specific T cells with peptide pools and then identified expanded clonotypes by TCR sequencing. Negative nucleocapsid antibody tests before and after vaccination confirmed that the healthy vaccine recipients had no prior SARS-CoV-2 infection. Two million PBMCs per well were cultured in IMDM with roughly 5% human AB serum and 9 to 10 IU/ml IL-2, plus 10 ug/ml peptide pools. Half of the culture medium was replaced with fresh IL-2-containing medium on days 3 and 7. CD4+ T cells were isolated after roughly nine days of culture through negative selection using the EasySep CD4+ T cell isolation kit. PBMCs were separated from whole blood using Ficoll-Paque Plus gradient centrifugation and then either used fresh or cryopreserved at -140C. Culture conditions were generally each tested in triplicate wells.

The CDR3 covers 18 residues, taking in both the cysteine and the phenylalanine. Kept here is only the CDR3 DNA, which spans 54 bases and is read in frame from base 1. Here V drops 5 bases and J drops 5 bases, and the junction holds 16 bases not matched to any gene. The specimen was CD4+ T cells from blood, cultured in vitro, collected after SARS-CoV-2 vaccination. The sequence derives from a human donor who received a COVID-19 vaccine. Here the chain combines TRBV12-3 or TRBV12-4 and TRBJ2-3; the junction holds 10 bases that match TRBD1. The CDR3 has the sequence CASSRISRDRGFVDTQYF. The sequenced DNA: TGTGCCAGCAGTAGAATCTCCCGGGACAGGGGTTTTGTAGATACGCAGTATTTT.